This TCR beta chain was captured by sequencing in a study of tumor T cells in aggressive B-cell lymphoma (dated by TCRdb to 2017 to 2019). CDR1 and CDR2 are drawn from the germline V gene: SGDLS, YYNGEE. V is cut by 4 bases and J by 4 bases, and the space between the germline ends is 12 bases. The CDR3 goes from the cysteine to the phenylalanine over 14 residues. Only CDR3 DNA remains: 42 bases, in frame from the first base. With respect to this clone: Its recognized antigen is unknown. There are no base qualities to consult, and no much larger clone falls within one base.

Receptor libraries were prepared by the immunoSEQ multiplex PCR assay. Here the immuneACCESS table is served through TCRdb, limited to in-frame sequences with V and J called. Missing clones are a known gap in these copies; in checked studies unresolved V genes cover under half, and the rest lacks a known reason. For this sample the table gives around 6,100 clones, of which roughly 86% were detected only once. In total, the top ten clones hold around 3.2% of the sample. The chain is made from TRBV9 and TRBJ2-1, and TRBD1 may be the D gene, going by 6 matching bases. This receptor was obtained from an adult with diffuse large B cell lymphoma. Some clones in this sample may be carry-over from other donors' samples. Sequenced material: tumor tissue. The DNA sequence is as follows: TGTGCCAGCAGCAGCCGGGACAAATACAATGAGCAGTTCTTC. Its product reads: CASSSRDKYNEQFF.